Below, 2 T cell receptor beta chains from the same sample are listed, as sequenced in a study of blood T cells in healthy people across ages. Sample-barcoded 5' priming and a J-beta primer mix drove a second PCR of about 7 to 12 cycles. TCRdb fed the 5' RACE reads into MiXCR, producing one record per CDR3 protein. The sample lists approximately 1,000,000 distinct CDR3 sequences; approximately 38% were seen once. The material sequenced was blood. Receptors were obtained from a man between 18 and 35 years old in good health.

The CDR3 DNA is TGTGCCAGCAGTTACAGGGACGGCACTGAAGCTTTCTTT. It is translated as CASSYRDGTEAFF. This chain connects TRBV6-6 to TRBJ1-1; the D gene is possibly TRBD1 (5 bases). The V gene's germline CDR1 is MNHNY and CDR2 SVGAGI (reference sequence). Trimming took off 2 bases at V and 4 bases at J, with 8 bases between the two ends. The CDR3 is made up of 13 amino acids.

This rearrangement joins TRBV9 to TRBJ2-1, with TRBD1 matching 9 bases. The CDR3 totals 15 residues. V trimming: 1 base; J trimming: 9 bases; junction bases outside the gene matches: 8. Germline CDR1 and CDR2: SGDLS and YYNGEE. The CDR3 bases are TGTGCCAGCAGCGTAAAGACAGGGGGTAGGGGTGAGCAGTTCTTC. Translated: CASSVKTGGRGEQFF.